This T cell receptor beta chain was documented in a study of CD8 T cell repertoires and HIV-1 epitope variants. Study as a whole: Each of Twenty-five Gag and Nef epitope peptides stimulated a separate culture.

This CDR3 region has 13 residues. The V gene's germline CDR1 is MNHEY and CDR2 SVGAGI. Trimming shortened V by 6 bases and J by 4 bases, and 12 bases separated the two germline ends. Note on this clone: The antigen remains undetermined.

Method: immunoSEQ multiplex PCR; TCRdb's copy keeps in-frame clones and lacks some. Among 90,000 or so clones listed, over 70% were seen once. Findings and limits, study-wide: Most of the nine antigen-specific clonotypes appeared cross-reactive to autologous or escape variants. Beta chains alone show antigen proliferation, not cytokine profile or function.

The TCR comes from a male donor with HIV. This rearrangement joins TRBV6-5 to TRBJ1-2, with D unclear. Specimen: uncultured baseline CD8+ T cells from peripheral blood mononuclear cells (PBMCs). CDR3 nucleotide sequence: TGTGCCAGCAGCCCCGACTGGAGCTATGGCTACACCTTC. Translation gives CASSPDWSYGYTF.